The rows below give T cell receptor beta chains drawn from one sample of a study of blood T cell repertoires in COVID-19. Sequencing was performed with immunoSEQ multiplex PCR; in TCRdb, only in-frame clones are kept and a portion is missing. The sample consists of some 400,000 clones, around 84% of them appearing once. The sequencing input was peripheral blood. Receptors were obtained from a human donor with acute or convalescent COVID-19. The donor label of this sample is uncertain. The CDR3 runs from the conserved cysteine through the conserved F or W. The order of the fields is J gene, V gene, D gene, clone size, CDR3 DNA, CDR3 protein. A D gene is named only where the DNA matches it firmly. Size values are once, few and many counts, or a class for expanded clones, and some rows have none.

TRBJ2-1,TRBV12-5,TRBD2,NA,TGTGCTAGTGGGGCGCCGGGACTAGGCCCGATCAAGGAGCAGTTCTTC,CASGAPGLGPIKEQFF
TRBJ2-1,TRBV6-6,NA,NA,TGTGCCAGCAGTTACTCCCTAAACAATGAGCAGTTCTTC,CASSYSLNNEQFF
TRBJ1-3,TRBV30,NA,NA,TGTGCCTGGAGTGCCCAGGTCCTCTCTGGAAACACCATATATTTT,CAWSAQVLSGNTIYF
TRBJ2-1,TRBV6-5,TRBD2,NA,TGTGCCAGCAGTTACTCGATTGCGGGAGGAAATGAGCAGTTCTTC,CASSYSIAGGNEQFF
TRBJ1-5,TRBV28,NA,NA,TGTGCCAGCAGCGTAACAGGGCAGTATCAGCCCCAGCATTTT,CASSVTGQYQPQHF
TRBJ2-7,TRBV19,NA,NA,TGTGCCAGTAGTGAGGCCGGGAGATTCATCTACGAGCAGTACTTC,CASSEAGRFIYEQYF
TRBJ1-2,TRBV3-1/TRBV3-2,NA,few,TGTGCCAGCAGCTACCTAGAGAACTATGGCTACACCTTC,CASSYLENYGYTF
TRBJ1-1,TRBV4-1,NA,NA,TGCGCCAGCAGACTAGAAACAGCCAGGGGCACTGAAGCTTTCTTT,CASRLETARGTEAFF
TRBJ2-1,TRBV5-1,NA,NA,TGCGCCAGCAGCTCGTTACAGGGCCACAATGAGCAGTTCTTC,CASSSLQGHNEQFF
TRBJ1-2,TRBV5-6,NA,NA,TGTGCCAGCAGCTTCCGGGACGGCGCCGGAGGGGTGCGGGGCTACACCTTC,CASSFRDGAGGVRGYTF
TRBJ2-1,TRBV19,TRBD2,NA,TGTGCCAGTAGTTTTTCCGGGACTACCTACAATGAGCAGTTCTTC,CASSFSGTTYNEQFF